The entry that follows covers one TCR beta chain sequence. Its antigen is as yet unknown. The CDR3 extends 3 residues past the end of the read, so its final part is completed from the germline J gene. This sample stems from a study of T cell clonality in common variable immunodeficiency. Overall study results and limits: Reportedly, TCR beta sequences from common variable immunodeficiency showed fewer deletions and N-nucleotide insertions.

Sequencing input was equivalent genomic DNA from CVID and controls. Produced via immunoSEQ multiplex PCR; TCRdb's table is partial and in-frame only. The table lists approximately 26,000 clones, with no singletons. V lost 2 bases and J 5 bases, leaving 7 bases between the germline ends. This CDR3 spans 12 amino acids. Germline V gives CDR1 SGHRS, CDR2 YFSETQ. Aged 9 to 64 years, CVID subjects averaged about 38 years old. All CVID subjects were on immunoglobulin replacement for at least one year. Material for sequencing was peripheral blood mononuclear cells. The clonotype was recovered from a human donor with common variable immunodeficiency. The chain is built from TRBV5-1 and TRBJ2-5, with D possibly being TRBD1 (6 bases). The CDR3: CASSFDRETQYF. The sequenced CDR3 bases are TGCGCCAGCAGCTTTGACAGGGAGACC. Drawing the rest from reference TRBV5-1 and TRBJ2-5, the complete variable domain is KAGVTQTPRYLIKTRGQQVTLSCSPISGHRSVSWYQQTPGQGLQFLFEYFSETQRNKGNFPGRFSGRQFSNSRSEMNVSTLELGDSALYLCASSFDRETQYFGPGTRLLVL.